The 4 T cell receptor beta chains below come from one sample, sequenced in a study of beta chain features in type 1 diabetes. General study results and limits: In every one of the four CD4+ subsets, TCRB CDR3s were moderately but significantly shorter in Type 1 diabetes patients.

Expressed TCRB transcripts got sequenced, as all isolated RNA was reverse transcribed. The repertoire was sequenced with immunoSEQ multiplex PCR; TCRdb's copy has only in-frame clones and lacks some. The table includes approximately 130,000 clones, 17% detected once. What these receptors recognize is not known. What was sequenced was central memory CD4+ T cells from blood. The receptors originated from a man aged 18 to 30 with type 1 diabetes.

The sample holds one count of this clone. J is TRBJ2-3 and V is TRBV10-3, with TRBD2 matching 14 bases. The CDR3 loop spans 17 amino acids. The germline V gene encodes CDR1 ENHRY and CDR2 SYGVKD. Losses at the gene ends were 4 bases for V and 5 bases for J; bases not matched to a gene: 8. The CDR3 coding sequence is TGTGCCATCAGTGCGGGACTAGCGGGGGCTCATGAAGATACGCAGTATTTT. Protein product: CAISAGLAGAHEDTQYF.

This clone appeared a few times. The rearrangement uses TRBV5-6 and TRBJ2-5, with a possible D match to TRBD2 (6 bases). The end of the DNA fits TRBJ2-7 better, so the J call may be wrong. Germline CDR1 is SGHDT and CDR2 is YYEEEE. The CDR3 sequence is 15 residues long. The CDR3 sequence: CASNTPGGQSYEQYF. The CDR3 DNA follows: TGTGCCAGCAACACACCTGGAGGGCAGAGCTACGAGCAGTACTTC.

J is TRBJ2-2 and V is TRBV27; D possibly corresponds to TRBD2 (6 bases). Trimming took 2 bases from V and 3 from J, leaving 7 bases between them. The V gene's germline CDR1 is MNHEY and CDR2 SMNVEV (reference sequence). The CDR3 consists of 14 residues. In DNA, the CDR3 is TGTGCCAGCAGTTTACGGGAGCACACCGGGGAGCTGTTTTTT. It codes for CASSLREHTGELFF.

CDR3 sequence (DNA): TGCGCCAGCAGCTTGATCGGCGGCGACCAAGAGACCCAGTACTTC. Residues: CASSLIGGDQETQYF. The chain links TRBV5-1 to TRBJ2-5, with D hard to call. Germline V CDR1 and CDR2: SGHRS, YFSETQ. The CDR3 is 15 amino acids. The ends were cut back, 1 base at V and 0 bases at J, with 10 bases in the middle. Full variable domain (rest looked up from reference TRBV5-1 and TRBJ2-5): KAGVTQTPRYLIKTRGQQVTLSCSPISGHRSVSWYQQTPGQGLQFLFEYFSETQRNKGNFPGRFSGRQFSNSRSEMNVSTLELGDSALYLCASSLIGGDQETQYFGPGTRLLVL.